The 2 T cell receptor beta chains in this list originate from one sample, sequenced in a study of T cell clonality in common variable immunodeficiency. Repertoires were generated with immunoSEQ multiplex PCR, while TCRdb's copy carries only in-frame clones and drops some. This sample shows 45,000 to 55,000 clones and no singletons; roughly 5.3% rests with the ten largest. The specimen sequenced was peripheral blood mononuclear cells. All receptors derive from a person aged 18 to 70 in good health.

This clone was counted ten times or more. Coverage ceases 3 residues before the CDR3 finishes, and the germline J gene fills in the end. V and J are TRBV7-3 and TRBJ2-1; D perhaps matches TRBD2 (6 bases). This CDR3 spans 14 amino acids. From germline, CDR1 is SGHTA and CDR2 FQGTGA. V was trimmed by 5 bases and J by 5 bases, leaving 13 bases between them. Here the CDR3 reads CASSRSGLNNEQFF. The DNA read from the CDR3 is TGTGCCAGCAGCCGAAGCGGGCTTAACAATGAG.

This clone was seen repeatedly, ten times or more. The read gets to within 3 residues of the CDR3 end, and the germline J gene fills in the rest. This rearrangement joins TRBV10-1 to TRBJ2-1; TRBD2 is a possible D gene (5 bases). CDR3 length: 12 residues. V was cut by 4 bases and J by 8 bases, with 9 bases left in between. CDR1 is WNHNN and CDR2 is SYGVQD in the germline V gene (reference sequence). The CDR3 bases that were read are TGCGCCAGCAGTGCGGGGTACGATGAG. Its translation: CASSAGYDE. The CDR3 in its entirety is CASSAGYDEQFF.